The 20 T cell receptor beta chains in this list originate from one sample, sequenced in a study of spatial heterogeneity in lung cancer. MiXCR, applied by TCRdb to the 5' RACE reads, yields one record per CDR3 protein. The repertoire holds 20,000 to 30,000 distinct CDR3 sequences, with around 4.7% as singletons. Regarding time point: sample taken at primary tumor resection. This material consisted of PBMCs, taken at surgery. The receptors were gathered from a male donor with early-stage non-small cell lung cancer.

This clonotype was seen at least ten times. The CDR3 nucleotides read TGTGCCAGCAGTGGGGGCAGGGGTTATCAGCCCCAGCATTTT. Translated, it gives CASSGGRGYQPQHF. The chain joins TRBV2 to TRBJ1-5; D might be TRBD1 (6 bases). Deletions cut 4 bases from V and 5 bases from J, with 12 bases between. This CDR3 region has 14 residues. Germline CDR1 and CDR2: SNHLY and FYNNEI.

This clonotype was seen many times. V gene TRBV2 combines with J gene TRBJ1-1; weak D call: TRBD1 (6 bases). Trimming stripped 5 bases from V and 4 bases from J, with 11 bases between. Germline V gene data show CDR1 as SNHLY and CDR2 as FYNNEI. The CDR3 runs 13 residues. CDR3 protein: CASSQTGSTEAFF. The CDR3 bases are TGTGCCAGCAGTCAGACAGGTTCCACTGAAGCTTTCTTT. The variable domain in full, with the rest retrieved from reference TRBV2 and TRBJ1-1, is EPEVTQTPSHQVTQMGQEVILRCVPISNHLYFYWYRQILGQKVEFLVSFYNNEISEKSEIFDDQFSVERPDGSNFTLKIRSTKLEDSAMYFCASSQTGSTEAFFGQGTRLTVV.

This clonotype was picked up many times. The CDR3 sequence is CSAKPTGSGQYF. CDR3 bases: TGCAGTGCCAAACCCACAGGGAGCGGGCAGTACTTC. The chain combines TRBV20-1 with TRBJ2-7, with D perhaps matching TRBD1 (6 bases). The V and J ends lost 6 bases and 9 bases respectively, with 18 bases between them. This CDR3 has 12 amino acids. Per germline, CDR1 DFQATT and CDR2 SNEGSKA (reference sequence).

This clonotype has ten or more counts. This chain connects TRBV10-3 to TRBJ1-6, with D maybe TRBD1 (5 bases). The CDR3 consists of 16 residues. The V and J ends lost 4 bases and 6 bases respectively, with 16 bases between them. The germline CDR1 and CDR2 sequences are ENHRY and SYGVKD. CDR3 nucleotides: TGTGCCATCAGTGGAGTGGGGGGTGGAGGTAATTCACCCCTCCACTTT. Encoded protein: CAISGVGGGGNSPLHF.

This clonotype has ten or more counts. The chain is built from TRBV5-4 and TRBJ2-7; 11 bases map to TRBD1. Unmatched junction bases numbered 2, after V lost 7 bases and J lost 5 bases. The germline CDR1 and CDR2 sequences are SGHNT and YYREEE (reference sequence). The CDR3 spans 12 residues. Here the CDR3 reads CASGQGANEQYF. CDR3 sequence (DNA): TGTGCCAGCGGACAGGGGGCGAACGAGCAGTACTTC.

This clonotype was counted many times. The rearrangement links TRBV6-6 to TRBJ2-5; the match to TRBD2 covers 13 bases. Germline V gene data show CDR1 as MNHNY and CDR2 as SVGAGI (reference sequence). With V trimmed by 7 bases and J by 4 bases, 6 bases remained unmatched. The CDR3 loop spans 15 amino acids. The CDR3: CASISLAGGRETQYF. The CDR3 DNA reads TGTGCCAGCATTTCACTAGCGGGAGGGCGAGAGACCCAGTACTTC.

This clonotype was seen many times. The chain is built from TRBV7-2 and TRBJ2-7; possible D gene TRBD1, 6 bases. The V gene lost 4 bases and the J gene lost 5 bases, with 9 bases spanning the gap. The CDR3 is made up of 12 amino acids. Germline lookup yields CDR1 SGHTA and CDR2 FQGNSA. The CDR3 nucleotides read TGTGCCAGCAGCTCACAGGGAAACGAGCAGTACTTC. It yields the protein CASSSQGNEQYF.

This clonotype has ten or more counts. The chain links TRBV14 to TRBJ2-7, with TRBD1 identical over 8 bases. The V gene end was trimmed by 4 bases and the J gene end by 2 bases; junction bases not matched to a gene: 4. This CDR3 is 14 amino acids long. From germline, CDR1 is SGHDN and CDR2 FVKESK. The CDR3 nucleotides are TGTGCCAGCAGCCCCCGGACAGGGCCCTACGAGCAGTACTTC. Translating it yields CASSPRTGPYEQYF.

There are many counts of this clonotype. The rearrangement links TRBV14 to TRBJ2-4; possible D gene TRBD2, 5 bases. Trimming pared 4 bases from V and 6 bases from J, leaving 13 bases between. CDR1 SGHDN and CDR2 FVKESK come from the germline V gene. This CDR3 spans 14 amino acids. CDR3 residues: CASSPTGYGNIQYF. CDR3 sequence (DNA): TGTGCCAGCAGCCCGACGGGGTACGGAAACATTCAGTACTTC.

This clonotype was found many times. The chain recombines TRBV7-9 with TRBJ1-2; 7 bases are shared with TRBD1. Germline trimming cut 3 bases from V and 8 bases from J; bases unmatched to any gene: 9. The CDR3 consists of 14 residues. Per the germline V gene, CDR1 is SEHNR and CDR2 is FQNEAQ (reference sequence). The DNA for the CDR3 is TGTGCCAGCAGCTTCCAGACAGGGACTAAAGGCTACACCTTC. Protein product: CASSFQTGTKGYTF.

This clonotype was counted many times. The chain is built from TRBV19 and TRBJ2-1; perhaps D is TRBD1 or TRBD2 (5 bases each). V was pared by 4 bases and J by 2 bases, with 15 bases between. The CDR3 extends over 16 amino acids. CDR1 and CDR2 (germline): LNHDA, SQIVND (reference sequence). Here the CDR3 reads CASSNQPGRAYNEQFF. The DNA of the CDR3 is TGTGCCAGTAGTAACCAACCAGGGCGGGCCTACAATGAGCAGTTCTTC. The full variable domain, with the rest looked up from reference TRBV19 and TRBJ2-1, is DGGITQSPKYLFRKEGQNVTLSCEQNLNHDAMYWYRQDPGQGLRLIYYSQIVNDFQKGDIAEGYSVSREKKESFPLTVTSAQKNPTAFYLCASSNQPGRAYNEQFFGPGTRLTVL.

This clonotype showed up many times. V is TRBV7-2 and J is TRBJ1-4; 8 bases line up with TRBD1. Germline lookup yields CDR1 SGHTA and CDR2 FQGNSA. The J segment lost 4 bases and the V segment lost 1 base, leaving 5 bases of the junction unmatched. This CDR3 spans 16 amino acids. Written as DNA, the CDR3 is TGTGCCAGCAGCTTAGGGACAGGGACGAGTAATGAAAAACTGTTTTTT. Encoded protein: CASSLGTGTSNEKLFF.

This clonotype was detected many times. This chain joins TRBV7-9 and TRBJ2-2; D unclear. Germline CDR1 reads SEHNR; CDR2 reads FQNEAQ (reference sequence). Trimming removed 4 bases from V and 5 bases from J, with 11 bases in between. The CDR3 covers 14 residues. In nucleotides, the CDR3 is TGTGCCAGCAGCTCCGCCCTAGTGACCGGGGAGCTGTTTTTT. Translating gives CASSSALVTGELFF.

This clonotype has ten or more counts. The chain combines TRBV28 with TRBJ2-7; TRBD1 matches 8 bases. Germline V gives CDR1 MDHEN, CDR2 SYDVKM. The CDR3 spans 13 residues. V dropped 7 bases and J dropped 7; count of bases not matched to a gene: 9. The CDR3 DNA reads TGTGCCAGCACCTCTTGGACAGGGAGGGAGCAGTACTTC. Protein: CASTSWTGREQYF.

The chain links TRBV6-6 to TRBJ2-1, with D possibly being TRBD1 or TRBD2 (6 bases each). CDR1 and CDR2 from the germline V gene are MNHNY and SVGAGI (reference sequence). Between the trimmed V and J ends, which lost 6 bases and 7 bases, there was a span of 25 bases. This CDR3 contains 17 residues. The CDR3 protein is CASRVKGGSTKSNEQFF. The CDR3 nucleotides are TGTGCCAGCAGGGTCAAGGGGGGATCCACCAAAAGTAATGAGCAGTTCTTC.

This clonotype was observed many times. The CDR3 sequence: CSVPHGTVNTGELFF. CDR3 in DNA: TGCAGCGTCCCACATGGGACAGTTAACACCGGGGAGCTGTTTTTT. The chain has TRBV29-1 and TRBJ2-2, with 7 bases identical to TRBD1. This CDR3 contains 15 residues. CDR1 is SQVTM, CDR2 ANQGSEA, per germline. J lost 2 bases, V lost 6 bases, and 9 bases had no gene match.

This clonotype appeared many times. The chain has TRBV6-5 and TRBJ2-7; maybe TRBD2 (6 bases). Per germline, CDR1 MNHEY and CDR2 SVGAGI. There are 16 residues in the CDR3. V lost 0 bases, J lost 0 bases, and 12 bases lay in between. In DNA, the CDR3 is TGTGCCAGCAGTTACTCGATTTTCGGGAGCTCCTACGAGCAGTACTTC. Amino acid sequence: CASSYSIFGSSYEQYF.

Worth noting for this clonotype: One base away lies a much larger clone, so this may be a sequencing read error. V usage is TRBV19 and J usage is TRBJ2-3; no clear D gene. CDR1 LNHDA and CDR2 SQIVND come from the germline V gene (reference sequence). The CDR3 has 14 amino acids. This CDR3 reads CASSISRHSDTQNF. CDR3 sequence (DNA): TGTGCCAGTAGTATATCCAGGCATTCAGATACGCAGAATTTT.

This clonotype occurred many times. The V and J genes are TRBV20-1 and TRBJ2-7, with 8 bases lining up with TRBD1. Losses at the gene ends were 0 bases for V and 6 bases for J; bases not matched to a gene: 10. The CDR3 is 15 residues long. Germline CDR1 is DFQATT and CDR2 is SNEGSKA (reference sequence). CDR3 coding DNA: TGCAGTGCTAGAGAAGGGATGGACAGGGTTGCCGAGCAGTACTTC. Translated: CSAREGMDRVAEQYF.

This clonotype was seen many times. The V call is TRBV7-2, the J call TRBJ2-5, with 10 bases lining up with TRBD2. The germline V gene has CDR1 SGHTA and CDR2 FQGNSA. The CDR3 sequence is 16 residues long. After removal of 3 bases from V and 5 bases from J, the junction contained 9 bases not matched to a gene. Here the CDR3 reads CASSFSTSGIGETQYF. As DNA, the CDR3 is TGTGCCAGCAGCTTTAGTACTAGCGGGATTGGTGAGACCCAGTACTTC.